Detailed here is one TCR beta chain. The source of the sample is a study of blood T cell repertoires in COVID-19. CDR1 is SGDLS, CDR2 YYNGEE, per germline. Trimming pared 4 bases from V and 8 bases from J, leaving 18 bases between. The CDR3 loop spans 15 amino acids. Sequencing was performed with immunoSEQ multiplex PCR; in TCRdb, only in-frame clones are kept and a portion is missing. This sample has about 190,000 clones, with 80% to 90% found just once. Sequencing was carried out using peripheral blood. J is TRBJ1-4 and V is TRBV9; D not resolved. This receptor was obtained from a human donor in a cohort sampled during active COVID-19. The CDR3 DNA follows: TGTGCCAGCAGCCCGCTGGACCGAGAGGGAGAAAAACTGTTTTTT. As protein: CASSPLDREGEKLFF.